These 9 T cell receptor beta chains were all obtained from the same sample, sequenced in a study of post-analysis software for immune sequencing data. Study outcomes and limitations: In patients, TRBV5-6, TRBV5-1 and TRBV20-1 belonged to four or five TRBV segments found more frequently than in controls.

Unique molecular identifiers had been added to the TCR beta cDNA libraries. Via MiXCR, TCRdb re-called the PCR reads, giving one row per CDR3 protein. The sample carries roughly 540,000 distinct CDR3 sequences, roughly 34% recorded once. For these receptors, no antigen is known. Sequenced sample: blood. The receptors shown here come from a girl aged 2-17 years with multiple sclerosis.

The rearrangement links TRBV5-1 to TRBJ1-2; 9 bases fit TRBD1. With V trimmed by 4 bases and J by 2 bases, 6 bases remained unmatched. The germline V gene encodes CDR1 SGHRS and CDR2 YFSETQ. This CDR3 contains 15 residues. The CDR3 sequence is CASSEGTGLNYGYTF. CDR3 bases: TGCGCCAGCAGCGAAGGGACAGGGTTAAACTATGGCTACACCTTC.

This clonotype was found a few times. The rearrangement links TRBV15 to TRBJ1-2; D may be TRBD1 (6 bases). This CDR3 is 15 amino acids long. Germline loops: CDR1 LNHNV, CDR2 YYDKDF (reference sequence). Trimming cost V 5 bases and J 4 bases, with 17 bases left between them. CDR3 DNA sequence: TGTGCCACCAGCGCCCGGGGGCCCCCTGGCTATGGCTACACCTTC. Translating it yields CATSARGPPGYGYTF.

This clonotype showed up many times. V gene TRBV4-1 combines with J gene TRBJ2-5; no clear D. V lost 0 bases and J 1 base, leaving 3 bases between the germline ends. CDR1 is MGHRA and CDR2 is YSYEKL in the germline V gene. This CDR3 is built from 13 residues. CDR3 coding DNA: TGCGCCAGCAGCCAAGACACCCAAGAGACCCAGTACTTC. It encodes CASSQDTQETQYF.

The chain joins TRBV12-3 or TRBV12-4 to TRBJ1-2, with 7 bases that match TRBD1. The junction had 7 bases not matched to a gene; V was cut back by 7 bases and J by 5 bases. The CDR3 spans 13 residues. Here the CDR3 reads CASKTQGRYGYTF. As DNA, the CDR3 is TGTGCCAGCAAGACACAGGGGCGGTATGGCTACACCTTC.

The chain is built from TRBV7-6 and TRBJ1-1; no definite D call. The CDR3 is 13 amino acids. Trimming took off 1 base at V and 9 bases at J, with 12 bases between the two ends. The V gene's germline CDR1 is SGHVS and CDR2 FNYEAQ. This CDR3 is CASSLEVRGKAFF. CDR3 DNA: TGTGCCAGCAGCTTAGAGGTTAGAGGGAAAGCTTTCTTT. The full variable domain, in which reference TRBV7-6 and TRBJ1-1 provide the parts outside the CDR3, is GAGVSQSPRYKVTKRGQDVALRCDPISGHVSLYWYRQALGQGPEFLTYFNYEAQQDKSGLPNDRFSAERPEGSISTLTIQRTEQRDSAMYRCASSLEVRGKAFFGQGTRLTVV.

There are a few counts of this clonotype. The V and J genes are TRBV5-6 and TRBJ2-7, with 11 nucleotides matching TRBD1. Germline lookup yields CDR1 SGHDT and CDR2 YYEEEE. V gave up 4 bases and J gave up 3 bases; unmatched junction bases: 9. This CDR3 is built from 16 residues. Here the CDR3 reads CASSEGQGVVIYEQYF. Written as DNA, the CDR3 is TGTGCCAGCAGCGAGGGACAGGGGGTGGTTATCTACGAGCAGTACTTC. The full variable domain, rest sourced from reference TRBV5-6 and TRBJ2-7, is DAGVTQSPTHLIKTRGQQVTLRCSPKSGHDTVSWYQQALGQGPQFIFQYYEEEERQRGNFPDRFSGHQFPNYSSELNVNALLLGDSALYLCASSEGQGVVIYEQYFGPGTRLTVT.

This clonotype was detected only once. The chain combines TRBV9 with TRBJ2-2, with D tentatively TRBD2 (5 bases). CDR3 length: 15 residues. Between the trimmed V and J ends, which lost 0 bases and 5 bases, there was a span of 11 bases. Germline V lookup: CDR1 SGDLS, CDR2 YYNGEE. CDR3 protein: CASSVEGSQTGELFF. DNA for the CDR3: TGTGCCAGCAGCGTAGAAGGGAGTCAGACCGGGGAGCTGTTTTTT.

This clonotype was recorded a few times. The J gene is TRBJ1-2, the V gene TRBV20-1; D is undetermined. The CDR3 loop spans 15 amino acids. From germline, CDR1 is DFQATT and CDR2 SNEGSKA (reference sequence). The V and J ends lost 0 bases and 2 bases respectively, with 13 bases between them. CDR3 protein: CSARDSGQSNYGYTF. The CDR3 DNA reads TGCAGTGCTAGAGATAGTGGCCAGAGCAACTATGGCTACACCTTC.

The chain combines TRBV24-1 with TRBJ2-3; 7 bases align to TRBD1. The CDR3 sequence is 15 residues long. V dropped 3 bases and J dropped 4; count of bases not matched to a gene: 6. Germline-derived CDR1 and CDR2 are KGHDR and SFDVKD. In DNA, the CDR3 is TGTGCCACCAGTGATCCGGGACAGCACGCAGATACGCAGTATTTT. Its protein product is CATSDPGQHADTQYF.